One and the same sample provided the 21 T cell receptor beta chains below, sequenced in a study of regulatory T cells in long-lasting Graves disease. Time point described: newly diagnosed GD, antithyroid drugs for less than 3 months. The authors made the TCR library using RNA they extracted from PBMCs. Libraries of TCR beta came from iRepertoire HTBI primers plus Arm-PCR of CDR3 regions. TCRdb itself ran the multiplex PCR reads through MiXCR, one entry per CDR3 protein. The sample consists of about 540,000 distinct CDR3 sequences, roughly 14% of them appearing once. The sample was also linked to a second study, of T cells in Graves' hyperthyroidism and ophthalmopathy.

The source material was peripheral blood mononuclear cells (PBMCs), sampled at new diagnosis, from a patient treated with antithyroid drugs. The receptors originated from a man aged 25-45 years with Graves disease.

This clonotype was seen a few times. The chain recombines TRBV20-1 with TRBJ1-2; 9 bases map to TRBD1. The CDR3 has 15 residues. The germline gives CDR1 DFQATT, CDR2 SNEGSKA (reference sequence). Trimming cost V 3 bases and J 3 bases; bases outside gene matches: 8. The DNA of the CDR3 is TGCAGTGCTAGGAAACCGGGACAGGGTTACTATGGCTACACCTTC. Translation: CSARKPGQGYYGYTF.

V gene TRBV15 combines with J gene TRBJ1-2; 8 bases line up with TRBD1. J gave up 13 bases and V 4 bases, and 17 bases lay outside the gene matches. The germline CDR1 and CDR2 sequences are LNHNV and YYDKDF (reference sequence). The CDR3 covers 15 residues. This CDR3 reads CATSTKTGVGRRCTF. Here the CDR3 DNA reads TGTGCCACCAGCACGAAGACAGGGGTTGGGCGCCGTTGCACCTTC.

This clonotype was observed many times. The chain joins TRBV6-1 to TRBJ2-1, with 7 bases lining up with TRBD1. CDR1 MNHNS and CDR2 SASEGT come from the germline V gene. J gave up 0 bases and V 6 bases, and 11 bases lay outside the gene matches. The CDR3 is 17 amino acids. CDR3 bases: TGTGCCAGCAGAAATCCCCCAAGGGACAGCTCCTACAATGAGCAGTTCTTC. Its translation is CASRNPPRDSSYNEQFF.

The DNA of the CDR3 is TGTGCCAGTAGTACTCTCCCCGGACTCGACAGGGGCTACACCTTC. It codes for CASSTLPGLDRGYTF. This rearrangement joins TRBV19 to TRBJ1-2; a possible D gene is TRBD1 (6 bases). Germline CDR1 reads LNHDA; CDR2 reads SQIVND (reference sequence). The CDR3 extends over 15 amino acids. Trimming took 4 bases from V and 8 from J, leaving 20 bases between them.

This clonotype was seen many times. V is TRBV28 and J is TRBJ2-7, with D tentatively TRBD2 (5 bases). V was cut by 2 bases and J by 7 bases, with 12 bases left in between. Germline-derived CDR1 and CDR2 are MDHEN and SYDVKM. The CDR3 is made up of 13 amino acids. CDR3 DNA sequence: TGTGCCAGCAGTTTACGAGGCCCGGGGGAGCAGTACTTC. Translated, it gives CASSLRGPGEQYF.

A few counts support this clonotype. The genes are TRBV9 and TRBJ2-2; the match to TRBD2 covers 7 bases. Germline V gives CDR1 SGDLS, CDR2 YYNGEE. This CDR3 contains 15 residues. V dropped 0 bases and J dropped 4; count of bases not matched to a gene: 3. CDR3 in DNA: TGTGCCAGCAGCGTAGAGGGCGGGAGCACCGGGGAGCTGTTTTTT. Encoded protein: CASSVEGGSTGELFF.

This clonotype was counted at least ten times. The chain has TRBV7-8 and TRBJ2-6; the D gene could be TRBD1 or TRBD2 (5 bases each). The V gene lost 9 bases and the J gene lost 0 bases, with 18 bases spanning the gap. From germline, CDR1 is SGHVS and CDR2 FQNEAQ. The CDR3 is made up of 17 amino acids. CDR3 region: CASMNRDASSGANVLTF. DNA for the CDR3: TGTGCCAGTATGAACCGGGACGCAAGCTCTGGGGCCAACGTCCTGACTTTC.

As concerns this clonotype: A read error may be the cause here, since a much bigger clone is one base away. The genes are TRBV29-1 and TRBJ2-5, with D possibly matching TRBD2 (5 bases). There are 13 residues in the CDR3. CDR1 is SQVTM and CDR2 is ANQGSEA in the germline V gene. CDR3 in amino acids: CSVVWSGQETQCF. CDR3 sequence (DNA): TGCAGCGTCGTTTGGAGCGGCCAAGAGACCCAGTGCTTC.

For this clonotype: A much larger clone differs from this one at a single base, so this may be a read error. The V gene is TRBV6-2 or TRBV6-3, the J gene TRBJ2-5, with a tentative D call TRBD1 (5 bases). Germline assignment: CDR1 MNHEY and CDR2 SVGEGT. There are 12 residues in the CDR3. The ends were cut back, 9 bases at V and 6 bases at J, with 14 bases in the middle. The CDR3: CARKGEGKTQYF. CDR3 DNA: TGTGCCAGGAAAGGGGAAGGGAAGACCCAGTACTTC.

The chain is built from TRBV7-9 and TRBJ2-2, with D possibly matching TRBD1 (5 bases). Germline CDR1 and CDR2: SEHNR and FQNEAQ (reference sequence). V shed 7 bases and J shed 6 bases, with 18 bases lying between them. The length of the CDR3 is 15 residues. The CDR3 DNA reads as TGTGCCAGCAAACTACCTTCCAGGGAATCCGGGGAGCTGTTTTTT. This sequence encodes CASKLPSRESGELFF.

This chain joins TRBV5-1 and TRBJ2-1; D perhaps matches TRBD2 (6 bases). V was cut by 4 bases and J by 10 bases, with 12 bases left in between. CDR3 length equals 12 residues. In germline, CDR1 is SGHRS, CDR2 YFSETQ. The CDR3 DNA is TGCGCCAGCAGCCTAAGACTAGACGAGCAGTTCTTC. Protein sequence: CASSLRLDEQFF.

Ten or more counts support this clonotype. The CDR3 region has the DNA TGTGCCGCCCGGCCCTGGGGACGGGAGACCCAGTACTTC. Translating it yields CAARPWGRETQYF. V usage is TRBV12-5 and J usage is TRBJ2-5; the D call may be TRBD1 or TRBD2 (5 bases each). The germline gives CDR1 LGHNT, CDR2 FRNRAP. The CDR3 has 13 amino acids.

This clonotype was picked up many times. The rearrangement links TRBV20-1 to TRBJ1-6, with D perhaps matching TRBD1 (5 bases). Between the trimmed V and J ends, which lost 6 bases and 7 bases, there was a span of 16 bases. The CDR3 spans 14 residues. Germline CDR1 and CDR2: DFQATT and SNEGSKA (reference sequence). DNA for the CDR3: TGCAGTGCGTTTCGACAGAGAACCAATTCACCCCTCCACTTT. Its protein is CSAFRQRTNSPLHF.

This clonotype came up a few times. The chain employs TRBV24-1 and TRBJ2-1; the D is unclear. The length of the CDR3 is 13 residues. Germline values: CDR1 KGHDR, CDR2 SFDVKD. The V end was cut by 5 bases, the J end by 9 bases, with 13 bases between. The CDR3 is CATSAVGMAEQFF. The CDR3 region has the DNA TGTGCCACCAGTGCGGTAGGGATGGCTGAGCAGTTCTTC.

The V call is TRBV28, the J call TRBJ1-5; a weak D match, TRBD1 (6 bases). CDR3 length equals 14 residues. CDR1 is MDHEN, CDR2 SYDVKM, per germline. Trimming pared 5 bases from V and 7 bases from J, leaving 15 bases between. DNA for the CDR3: TGTGCCAGCAGTGCGGGGGGGGGACACCAGCCCCAGCATTTT. The encoded protein is CASSAGGGHQPQHF. Variable domain in full (rest from reference TRBV28 and TRBJ1-5): DVKVTQSSRYLVKRTGEKVFLECVQDMDHENMFWYRQDPGLGLRLIYFSYDVKMKEKGDIPEGYSVSREKKERFSLILESASTNQTSMYLCASSAGGGHQPQHFGDGTRLSIL.

The rearrangement joins TRBV19 to TRBJ2-5, with D tentatively TRBD1 (5 bases). Germline CDR1 reads LNHDA; CDR2 reads SQIVND (reference sequence). The length of the CDR3 is 12 residues. Trimming removed 2 bases from V and 5 bases from J, with 6 bases in between. CDR3 nucleotide sequence: TGTGCCAGTAGTATACAGGGCGAGACCCAGTACTTC. Its translation is CASSIQGETQYF.

The V gene is TRBV19, the J gene TRBJ2-1; 11 bases map to TRBD2. The CDR3 totals 17 residues. Germline V gene lookup returns CDR1 LNHDA and CDR2 SQIVND (reference sequence). After removal of 3 bases from V and 7 bases from J, the junction contained 11 bases not matched to a gene. Here the CDR3 DNA reads TGTGCCAGTAGTATTAGGGGGGTGGCTAGCGGGAGGAATGAGCAGTTCTTC. As protein: CASSIRGVASGRNEQFF.

In its sample, this clonotype was seen a few times. The V gene is TRBV20-1, the J gene TRBJ1-4, with no clear D. V shed 7 bases and J shed 1 base, with 10 bases lying between them. This CDR3 is 13 amino acids long. Looked up from germline, CDR1 is DFQATT and CDR2 is SNEGSKA (reference sequence). CDR3 protein: CSGTEGTNEKLFF. CDR3 DNA: TGCAGTGGGACCGAGGGAACTAATGAAAAACTGTTTTTT.

This clonotype was counted at least ten times. This rearrangement joins TRBV14 to TRBJ2-2, with no clear D. V gave up 4 bases and J gave up 6 bases, with 18 bases separating them. CDR1 and CDR2 (germline): SGHDN, FVKESK. CDR3 size: 16 residues. The CDR3 spells CASSLRASSYPGELFF. CDR3 DNA sequence: TGTGCCAGCAGCCTTCGGGCCTCATCGTACCCCGGGGAGCTGTTTTTT.

Details on this clonotype: Given a much more abundant clone one base away, this may be a read error. The J gene is TRBJ1-2, the V gene TRBV5-1; a possible D gene is TRBD1 (5 bases). This CDR3 contains 15 residues. Germline CDR1 reads SGHRS; CDR2 reads YFSETQ. Trimming cost V 0 bases and J 4 bases, with 13 bases left between them. The chain's CDR3 is CASSLEEGLSYGYTF. The CDR3 region has the DNA TGCGCCAGCAGCTTGGAGGAGGGACTGAGCTATGGCTACACCTTC.

This clonotype was seen at least ten times. The V and J genes are TRBV11-2 and TRBJ2-3; no clear D. The CDR3 is 14 amino acids. The germline gives CDR1 SGHAT, CDR2 FQNNGV. Trimming pared 1 base from V and 6 bases from J, leaving 11 bases between. CDR3 residues: CASSLGWLMDTQYF. In DNA, the CDR3 is TGTGCCAGCAGCTTAGGCTGGTTAATGGATACGCAGTATTTT.